The rows below give T cell receptor beta chains drawn from one sample of a study of early T cells in non-severe SARS-CoV-2 infection. TCRdb called the 5' RACE reads again in MiXCR, with one record for every CDR3 protein. Altogether approximately 88,000 distinct CDR3 sequences are present, around 13% being singletons, with the ten largest covering 1.4%. The specimen sequenced was whole blood. These receptors were taken from an adult who was a healthcare worker with PCR-confirmed SARS-CoV-2 infection or an uninfected control (not recorded which). The CDR3 runs from the conserved cysteine through the conserved F or W. A D gene is named only where the DNA matches it firmly. For some rows the clone size is stated as once, few or many, or as a class when expanded; others skip it.

d_gene	abundance	v_gene	j_gene	len	CDR3aa	CDR3nt
TRBD2	-	TRBV20-1	TRBJ2-7	15	CSAGTSGGRGNEQYF	TGCAGTGCTGGGACTAGCGGGGGGCGAGGGAACGAGCAGTACTTC
-	-	TRBV29-1	TRBJ1-1	11	CSVEAYGEAFF	TGCAGCGTTGAGGCCTACGGTGAAGCTTTCTTT
TRBD1	-	TRBV15	TRBJ1-4	16	CATSRVTGQGHEKLFF	TGTGCCACCAGCAGAGTAACGGGACAGGGTCATGAAAAACTGTTTTTT
TRBD2	few	TRBV7-9	TRBJ2-7	14	CASSFTSGGYEQYF	TGTGCCAGCAGCTTCACTAGCGGTGGCTACGAGCAGTACTTC
-	few	TRBV12-5	TRBJ2-1	14	CASGYRDIPNEQFF	TGTGCTAGTGGTTATCGAGACATTCCCAATGAGCAGTTCTTC
-	many	TRBV7-6	TRBJ2-2	15	CASSHGRGGTGELFF	TGTGCCAGCAGCCACGGCCGGGGCGGCACCGGGGAGCTGTTTTTT
-	few	TRBV12-3/TRBV12-4	TRBJ2-7	11	CASSPGWEQYF	TGTGCCAGCAGTCCCGGATGGGAGCAGTACTTC
-	-	TRBV7-6	TRBJ1-1	13	CASGRGPETEAFF	TGTGCCAGCGGGAGGGGACCGGAGACTGAAGCTTTCTTT
-	-	TRBV29-1	TRBJ1-4	13	CSVGKDPNEKLFF	TGCAGCGTTGGGAAGGACCCTAATGAAAAACTGTTTTTT
TRBD1	many	TRBV6-5	TRBJ2-6	16	CASTGHRGSGANVLTF	TGTGCCAGCACCGGCCACAGGGGCTCTGGGGCCAACGTCCTGACTTTC
TRBD2	-	TRBV25-1	TRBJ2-7	12	CASSLRGDEQYF	TGTGCCAGCAGTCTGCGGGGGGACGAGCAGTACTTC
-	-	TRBV5-1	TRBJ2-7	13	CASSFGGRGEQYF	TGCGCCAGCAGCTTCGGGGGCCGGGGAGAGCAGTACTTC
-	few	TRBV12-3/TRBV12-4	TRBJ1-1	15	CASSLSRPLNTEAFF	TGTGCCAGCAGTTTAAGTAGGCCGTTGAACACTGAAGCTTTCTTT
-	few	TRBV3-1	TRBJ1-2	12	CASSQDLSPRAF	TGTGCCAGCAGCCAAGATTTATCCCCACGGGCCTTC
-	-	TRBV21-1	TRBJ2-7	8	CASTVRYF	TGTGCCAGCACCGTACGGTACTTC
-	many	TRBV20-1	TRBJ2-1	15	CSARVPVGTYNEQFF	TGCAGTGCTAGAGTCCCAGTTGGAACCTACAATGAGCAGTTCTTC
-	few	TRBV6-2/TRBV6-3	TRBJ2-1	15	CASSPRGEIHNEQFF	TGTGCCAGCAGTCCGAGGGGGGAGATCCACAATGAGCAGTTCTTC
-	-	TRBV3-1	TRBJ1-2	14	CASSPTDRIYGYTF	TGTGCCAGCAGCCCGACCGACAGGATCTATGGCTACACCTTC
-	-	TRBV10-3	TRBJ2-1	15	CAISERSEGANEQFF	TGTGCCATCAGTGAGCGGTCAGAAGGGGCCAATGAGCAGTTCTTC
-	-	TRBV21-1	TRBJ2-7	12	CASSKYSYEQYF	TGTGCCAGCAGCAAGTATTCCTACGAGCAGTACTTC
TRBD1	few	TRBV5-1	TRBJ1-2	13	CASSAGDSWGYTF	TGCGCCAGCAGCGCGGGGGACAGTTGGGGCTACACCTTC
TRBD1	few	TRBV20-1	TRBJ1-2	13	CSAPRQGKVGYTF	TGCAGTGCCCCCCGACAGGGGAAGGTTGGCTACACCTTC
-	few	TRBV28	TRBJ1-6	12	CASSDSYSPLHF	TGTGCCAGCTCCGACAGTTATTCACCCCTCCACTTT
-	-	TRBV18	TRBJ1-2	15	CASSPEQGGYQGYTF	TGTGCCAGCTCACCGGAGCAGGGTGGGTACCAAGGCTACACCTTC
-	many	TRBV30	TRBJ1-5	14	CAWTRQDLNQPQHF	TGTGCCTGGACCCGACAGGACCTCAATCAGCCCCAGCATTTT
TRBD1	many	TRBV24-1	TRBJ1-2	13	CATSAGQSHGYTF	TGTGCCACCAGTGCGGGACAGAGCCATGGCTACACCTTC